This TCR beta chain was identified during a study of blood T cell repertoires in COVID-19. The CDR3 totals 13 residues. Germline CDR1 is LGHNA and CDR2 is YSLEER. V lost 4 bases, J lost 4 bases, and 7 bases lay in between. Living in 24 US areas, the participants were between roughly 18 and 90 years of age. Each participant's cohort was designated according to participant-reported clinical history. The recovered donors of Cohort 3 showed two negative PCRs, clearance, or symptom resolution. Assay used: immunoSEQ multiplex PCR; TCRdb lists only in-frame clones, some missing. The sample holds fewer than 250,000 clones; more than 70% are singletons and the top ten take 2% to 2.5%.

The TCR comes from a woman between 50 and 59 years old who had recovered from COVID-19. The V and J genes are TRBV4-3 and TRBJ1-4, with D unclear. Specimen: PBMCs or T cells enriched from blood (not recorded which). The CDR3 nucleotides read TGCGCCAGCAGCCTCAGTGATAATGAAAAACTGTTTTTT. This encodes CASSLSDNEKLFF.